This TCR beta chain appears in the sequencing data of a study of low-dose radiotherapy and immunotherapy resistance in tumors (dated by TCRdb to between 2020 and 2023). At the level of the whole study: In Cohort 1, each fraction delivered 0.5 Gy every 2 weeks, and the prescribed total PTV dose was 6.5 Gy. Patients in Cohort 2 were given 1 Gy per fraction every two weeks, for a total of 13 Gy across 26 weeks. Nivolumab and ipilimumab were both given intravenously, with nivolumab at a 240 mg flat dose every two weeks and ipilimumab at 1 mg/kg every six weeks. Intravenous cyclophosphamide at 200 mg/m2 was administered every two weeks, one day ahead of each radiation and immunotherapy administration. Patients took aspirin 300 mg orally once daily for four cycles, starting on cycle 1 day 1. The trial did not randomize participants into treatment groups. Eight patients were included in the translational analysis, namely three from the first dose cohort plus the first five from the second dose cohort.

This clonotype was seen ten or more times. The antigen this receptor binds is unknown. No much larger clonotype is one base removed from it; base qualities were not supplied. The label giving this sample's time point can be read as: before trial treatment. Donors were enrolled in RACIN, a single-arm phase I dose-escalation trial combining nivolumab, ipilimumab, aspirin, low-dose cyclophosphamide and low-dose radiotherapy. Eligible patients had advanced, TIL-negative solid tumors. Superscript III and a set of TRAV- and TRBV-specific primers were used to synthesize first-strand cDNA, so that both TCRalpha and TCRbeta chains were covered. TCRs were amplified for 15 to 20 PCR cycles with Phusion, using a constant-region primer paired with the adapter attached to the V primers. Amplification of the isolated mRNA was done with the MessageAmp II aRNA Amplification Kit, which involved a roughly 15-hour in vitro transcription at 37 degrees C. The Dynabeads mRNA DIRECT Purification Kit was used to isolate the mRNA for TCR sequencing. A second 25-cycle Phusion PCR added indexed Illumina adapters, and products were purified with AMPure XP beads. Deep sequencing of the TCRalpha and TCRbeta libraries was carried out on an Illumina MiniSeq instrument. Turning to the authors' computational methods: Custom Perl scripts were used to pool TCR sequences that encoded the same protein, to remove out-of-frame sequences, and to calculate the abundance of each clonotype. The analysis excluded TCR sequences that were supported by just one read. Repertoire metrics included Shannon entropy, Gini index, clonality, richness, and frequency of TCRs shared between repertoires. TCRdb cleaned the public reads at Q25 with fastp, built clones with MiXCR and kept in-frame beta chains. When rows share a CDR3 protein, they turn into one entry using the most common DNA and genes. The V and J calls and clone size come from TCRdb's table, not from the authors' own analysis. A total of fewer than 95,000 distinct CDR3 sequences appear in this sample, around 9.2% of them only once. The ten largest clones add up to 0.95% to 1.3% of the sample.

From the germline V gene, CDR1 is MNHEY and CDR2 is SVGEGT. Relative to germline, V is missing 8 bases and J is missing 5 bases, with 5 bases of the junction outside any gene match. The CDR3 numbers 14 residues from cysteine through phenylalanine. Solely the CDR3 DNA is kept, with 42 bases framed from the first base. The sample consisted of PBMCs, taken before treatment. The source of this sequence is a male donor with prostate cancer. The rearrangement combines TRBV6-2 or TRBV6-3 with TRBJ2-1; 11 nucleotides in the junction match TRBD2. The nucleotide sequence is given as TGTGCCAGCCATGGGACTAGCGGCGACAATGAGCAGTTCTTC. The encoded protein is CASHGTSGDNEQFF.